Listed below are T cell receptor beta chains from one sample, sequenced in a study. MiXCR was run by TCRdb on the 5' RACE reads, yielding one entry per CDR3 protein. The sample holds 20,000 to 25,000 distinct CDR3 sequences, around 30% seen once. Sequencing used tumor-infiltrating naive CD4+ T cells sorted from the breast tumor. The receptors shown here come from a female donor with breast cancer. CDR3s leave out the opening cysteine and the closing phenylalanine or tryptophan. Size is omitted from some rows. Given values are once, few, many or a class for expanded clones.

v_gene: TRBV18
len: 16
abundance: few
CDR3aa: ASSPLTLATGPTDTQY

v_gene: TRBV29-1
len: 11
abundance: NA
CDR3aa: SVPGQGKDEQF

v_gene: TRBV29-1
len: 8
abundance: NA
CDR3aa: SVVESEAF

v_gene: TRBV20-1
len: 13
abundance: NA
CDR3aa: SARPGLAREETQY

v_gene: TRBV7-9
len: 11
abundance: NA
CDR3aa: ASSHSSYNEQF

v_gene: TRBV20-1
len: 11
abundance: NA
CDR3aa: SANGRISYEQY

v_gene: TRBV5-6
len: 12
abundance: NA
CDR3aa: ASTVGGASYGYT

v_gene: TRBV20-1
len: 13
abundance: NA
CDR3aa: SARFGLAAYNEQF

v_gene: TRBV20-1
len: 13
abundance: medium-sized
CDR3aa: SAKTRQLSTDTQY

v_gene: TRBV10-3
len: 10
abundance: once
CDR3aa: AISRVDGEAF

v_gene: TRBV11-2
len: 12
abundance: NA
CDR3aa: ASSPGTYYNEQF

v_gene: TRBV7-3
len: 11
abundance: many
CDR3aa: ASSLGAGDTQY

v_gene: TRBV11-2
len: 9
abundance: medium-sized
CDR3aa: ASSFSNEQF

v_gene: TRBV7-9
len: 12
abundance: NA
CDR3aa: ASMSREGDNEQF